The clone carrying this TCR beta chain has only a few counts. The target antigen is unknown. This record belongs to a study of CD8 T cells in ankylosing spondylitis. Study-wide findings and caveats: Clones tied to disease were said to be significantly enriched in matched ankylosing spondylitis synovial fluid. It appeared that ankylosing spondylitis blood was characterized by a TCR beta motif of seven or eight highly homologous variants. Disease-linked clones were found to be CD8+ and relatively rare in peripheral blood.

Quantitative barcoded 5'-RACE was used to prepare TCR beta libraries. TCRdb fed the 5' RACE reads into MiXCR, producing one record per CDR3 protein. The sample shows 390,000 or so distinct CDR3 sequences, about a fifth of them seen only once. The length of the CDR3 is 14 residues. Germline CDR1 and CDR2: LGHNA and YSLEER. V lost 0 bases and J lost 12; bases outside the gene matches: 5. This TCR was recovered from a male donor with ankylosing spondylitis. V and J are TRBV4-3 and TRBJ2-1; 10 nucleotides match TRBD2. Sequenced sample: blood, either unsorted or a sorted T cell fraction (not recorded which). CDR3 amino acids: CASSQDLLAGRQFF. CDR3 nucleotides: TGCGCCAGCAGCCAAGATTTACTAGCGGGACGGCAGTTCTTC.